Described below is a single T cell receptor beta chain sequence and its context. The data stem from a study of monozygotic twins with inflammatory bowel disease. Germline loops: CDR1 DFQATT, CDR2 SNEGSKA (reference sequence). CDR3 length: 11 residues. TCRdb re-called the 5' RACE reads, yielding one record per CDR3 amino acid sequence without DNA. The sample includes around 40,000 distinct CDR3 sequences. The origin of this receptor is a human donor with ulcerative colitis or Crohn's disease, or a healthy co-twin of an affected twin (not recorded which). Sequencing was performed on blood. This chain links TRBV20-1 with TRBJ2-7; the D gene TCRdb calls, TRBD2, cannot be checked with no DNA. The CDR3 protein is CSADSAGVEYF.